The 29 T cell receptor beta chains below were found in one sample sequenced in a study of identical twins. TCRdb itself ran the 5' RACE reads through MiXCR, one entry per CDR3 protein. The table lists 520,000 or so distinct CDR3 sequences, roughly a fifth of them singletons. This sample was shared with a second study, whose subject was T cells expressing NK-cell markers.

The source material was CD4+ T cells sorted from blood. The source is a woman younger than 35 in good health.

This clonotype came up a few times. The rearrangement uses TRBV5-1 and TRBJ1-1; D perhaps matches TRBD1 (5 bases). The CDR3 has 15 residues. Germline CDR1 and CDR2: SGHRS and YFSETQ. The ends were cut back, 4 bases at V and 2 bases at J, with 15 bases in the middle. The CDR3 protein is CASSLTGGVNTEAFF. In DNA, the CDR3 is TGCGCCAGCAGCCTGACCGGAGGGGTTAACACTGAAGCTTTCTTT.

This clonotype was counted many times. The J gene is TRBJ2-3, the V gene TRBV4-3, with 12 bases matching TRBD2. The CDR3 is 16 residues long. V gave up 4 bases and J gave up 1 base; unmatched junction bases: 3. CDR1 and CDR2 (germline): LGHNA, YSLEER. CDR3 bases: TGCGCCAGCAGCCTTCGACTAGCGGGAGGCACAGATACGCAGTATTTT. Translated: CASSLRLAGGTDTQYF.

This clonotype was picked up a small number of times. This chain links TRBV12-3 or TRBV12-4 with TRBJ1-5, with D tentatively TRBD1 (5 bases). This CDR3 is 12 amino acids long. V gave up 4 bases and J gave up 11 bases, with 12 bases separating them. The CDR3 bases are TGTGCCAGCAGTTACGCCCTCAGGGCCCAGCATTTT. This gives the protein CASSYALRAQHF.

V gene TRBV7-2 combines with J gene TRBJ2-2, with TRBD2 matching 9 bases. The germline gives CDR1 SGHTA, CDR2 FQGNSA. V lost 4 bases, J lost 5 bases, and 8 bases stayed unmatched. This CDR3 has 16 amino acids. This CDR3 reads CASSWSSGASTGELFF. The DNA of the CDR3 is TGTGCCAGCAGCTGGTCTAGCGGGGCCTCAACCGGGGAGCTGTTTTTT.

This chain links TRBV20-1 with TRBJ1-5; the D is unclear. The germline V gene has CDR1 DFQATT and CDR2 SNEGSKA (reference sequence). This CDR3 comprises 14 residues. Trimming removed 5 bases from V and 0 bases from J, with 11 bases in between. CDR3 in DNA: TGCAGTGCTGGGCGGTCCCTTAGCAATCAGCCCCAGCATTTT. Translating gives CSAGRSLSNQPQHF.

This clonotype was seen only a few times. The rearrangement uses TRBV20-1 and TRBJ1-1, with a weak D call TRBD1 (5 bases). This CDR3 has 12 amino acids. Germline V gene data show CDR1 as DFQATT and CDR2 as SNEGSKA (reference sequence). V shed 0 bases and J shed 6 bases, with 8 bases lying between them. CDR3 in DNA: TGCAGTGCTAGAGAGGGGACCGCTGAAGCTTTCTTT. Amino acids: CSAREGTAEAFF.

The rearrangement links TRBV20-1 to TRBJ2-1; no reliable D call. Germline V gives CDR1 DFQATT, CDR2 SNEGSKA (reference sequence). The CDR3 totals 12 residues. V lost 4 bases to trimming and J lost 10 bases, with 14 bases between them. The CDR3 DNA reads TGCAGTGCTATCCGTGGGGTCCAGGAGCAGTTCTTC. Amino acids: CSAIRGVQEQFF.

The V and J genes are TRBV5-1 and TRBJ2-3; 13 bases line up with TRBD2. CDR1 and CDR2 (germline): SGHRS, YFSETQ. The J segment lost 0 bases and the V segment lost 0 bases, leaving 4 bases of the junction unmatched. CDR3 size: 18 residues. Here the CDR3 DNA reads TGCGCCAGCAGCTTGGGGACTAGCGGGGGTTCTAGCACAGATACGCAGTATTTT. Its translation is CASSLGTSGGSSTDTQYF.

The CDR3 DNA is TGTGCCAGCAGGCTGCGGGACAGCACAGATACGCAGTATTTT. Amino acids: CASRLRDSTDTQYF. This chain links TRBV27 with TRBJ2-3; TRBD2 is a possible D gene (6 bases). Trimming stripped 6 bases from V and 0 bases from J, with 10 bases between. Germline CDR1 MNHEY, CDR2 SMNVEV (reference sequence). This CDR3 region has 14 residues.

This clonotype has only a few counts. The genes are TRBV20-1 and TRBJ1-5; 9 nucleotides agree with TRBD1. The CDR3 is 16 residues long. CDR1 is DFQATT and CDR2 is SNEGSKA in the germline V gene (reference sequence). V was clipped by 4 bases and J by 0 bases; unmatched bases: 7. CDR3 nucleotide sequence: TGCAGTGCTACCGGGACAGGGATTTATAGCAATCAGCCCCAGCATTTT. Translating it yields CSATGTGIYSNQPQHF.

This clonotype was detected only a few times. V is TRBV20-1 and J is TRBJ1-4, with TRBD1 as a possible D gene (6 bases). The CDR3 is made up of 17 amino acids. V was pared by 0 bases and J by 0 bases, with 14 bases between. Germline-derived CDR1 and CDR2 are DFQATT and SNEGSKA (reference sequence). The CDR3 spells CSARDQGRGTTNEKLFF. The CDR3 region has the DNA TGCAGTGCTAGAGATCAGGGGCGGGGAACAACTAATGAAAAACTGTTTTTT.

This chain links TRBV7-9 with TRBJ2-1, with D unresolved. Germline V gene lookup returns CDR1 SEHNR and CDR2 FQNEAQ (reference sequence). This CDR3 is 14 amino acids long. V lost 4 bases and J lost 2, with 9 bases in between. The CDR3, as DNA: TGTGCCAGCAGCTCGCTGGATCCCTACAATGAGCAGTTCTTC. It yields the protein CASSSLDPYNEQFF. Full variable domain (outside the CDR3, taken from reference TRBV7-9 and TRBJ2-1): DTGVSQNPRHKITKRGQNVTFRCDPISEHNRLYWYRQTLGQGPEFLTYFQNEAQLEKSRLLSDRFSAERPKGSFSTLEIQRTEQGDSAMYLCASSSLDPYNEQFFGPGTRLTVL.

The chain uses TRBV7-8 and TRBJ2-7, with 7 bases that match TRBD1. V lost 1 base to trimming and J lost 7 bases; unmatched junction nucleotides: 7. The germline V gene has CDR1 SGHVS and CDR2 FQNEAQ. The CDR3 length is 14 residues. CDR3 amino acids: CASSLDRGMGEQYF. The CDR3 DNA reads TGTGCCAGCAGCTTAGACAGGGGAATGGGGGAGCAGTACTTC.

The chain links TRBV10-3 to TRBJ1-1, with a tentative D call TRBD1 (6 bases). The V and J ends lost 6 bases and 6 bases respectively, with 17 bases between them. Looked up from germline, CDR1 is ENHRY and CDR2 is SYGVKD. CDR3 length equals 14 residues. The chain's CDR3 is CAIRGQFRGAEAFF. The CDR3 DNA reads TGTGCCATCAGAGGACAGTTCCGGGGGGCTGAAGCTTTCTTT.

The CDR3 is CASSQRAALAKNIQYF. DNA for the CDR3: TGTGCCAGCAGCCAACGGGCAGCACTAGCCAAAAACATTCAGTACTTC. The rearrangement links TRBV14 to TRBJ2-4, with D unclear. The CDR3 sequence is 16 residues long. The germline CDR1 and CDR2 sequences are SGHDN and FVKESK. Trimming pared 2 bases from V and 0 bases from J, leaving 11 bases between. Combining the CDR3 with reference TRBV14 and TRBJ2-4 gives the whole variable domain EAGVTQFPSHSVIEKGQTVTLRCDPISGHDNLYWYRRVMGKEIKFLLHFVKESKQDESGMPNNRFLAERTGGTYSTLKVQPAELEDSGVYFCASSQRAALAKNIQYFGAGTRLSVL.

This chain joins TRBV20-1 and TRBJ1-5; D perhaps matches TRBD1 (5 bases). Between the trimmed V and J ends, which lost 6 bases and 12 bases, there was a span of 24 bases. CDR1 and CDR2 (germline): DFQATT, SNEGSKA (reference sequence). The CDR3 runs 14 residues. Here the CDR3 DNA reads TGCAGTGCCCGAGGAGGAAGGGACTTTGGTCTCCAGCATTTT. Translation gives CSARGGRDFGLQHF.

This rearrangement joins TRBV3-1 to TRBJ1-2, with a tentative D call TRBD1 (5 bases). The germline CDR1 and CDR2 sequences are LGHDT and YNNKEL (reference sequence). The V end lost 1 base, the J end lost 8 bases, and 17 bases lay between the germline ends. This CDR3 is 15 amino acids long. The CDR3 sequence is CASSQGGGAGRGYTF. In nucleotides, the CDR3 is TGTGCCAGCAGCCAAGGGGGAGGGGCAGGACGGGGCTACACCTTC.

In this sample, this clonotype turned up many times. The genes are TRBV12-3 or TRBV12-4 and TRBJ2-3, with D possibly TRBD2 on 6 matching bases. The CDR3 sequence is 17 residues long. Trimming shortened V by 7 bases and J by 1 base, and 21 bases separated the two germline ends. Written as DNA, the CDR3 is TGTGCCAGCACTGGAGAGGTAGCCCGCGGGGGCACAGATACGCAGTATTTT. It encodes CASTGEVARGGTDTQYF.

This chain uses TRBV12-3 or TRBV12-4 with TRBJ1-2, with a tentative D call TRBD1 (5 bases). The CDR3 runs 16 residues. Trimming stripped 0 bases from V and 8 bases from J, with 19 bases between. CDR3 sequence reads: CASSLAALLGGWGYTF. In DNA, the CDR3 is TGTGCCAGCAGTTTAGCCGCCTTACTTGGGGGATGGGGCTACACCTTC.

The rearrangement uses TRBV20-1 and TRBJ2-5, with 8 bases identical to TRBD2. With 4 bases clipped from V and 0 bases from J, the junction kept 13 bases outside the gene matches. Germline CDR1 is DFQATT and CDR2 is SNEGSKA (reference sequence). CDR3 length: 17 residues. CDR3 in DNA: TGCAGTGCTACCGGGGCGCGCCGCGGGAGGTACCAAGAGACCCAGTACTTC. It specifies CSATGARRGRYQETQYF.

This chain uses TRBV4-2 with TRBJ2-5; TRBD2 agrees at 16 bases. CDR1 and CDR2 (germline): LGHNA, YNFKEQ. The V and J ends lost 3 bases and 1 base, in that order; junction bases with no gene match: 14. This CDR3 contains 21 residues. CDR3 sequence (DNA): TGTGCCAGCAGCCAGGGACTAGCGGGAGGGCGAGGAATTCAAGGCCAAGAGACCCAGTACTTC. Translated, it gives CASSQGLAGGRGIQGQETQYF.

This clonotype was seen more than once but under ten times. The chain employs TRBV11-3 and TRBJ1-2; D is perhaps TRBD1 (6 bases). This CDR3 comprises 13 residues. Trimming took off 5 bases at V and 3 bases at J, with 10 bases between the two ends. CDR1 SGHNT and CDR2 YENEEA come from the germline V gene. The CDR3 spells CASSAGQYYGYTF. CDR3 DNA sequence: TGTGCCAGCAGCGCCGGACAGTACTATGGCTACACCTTC.

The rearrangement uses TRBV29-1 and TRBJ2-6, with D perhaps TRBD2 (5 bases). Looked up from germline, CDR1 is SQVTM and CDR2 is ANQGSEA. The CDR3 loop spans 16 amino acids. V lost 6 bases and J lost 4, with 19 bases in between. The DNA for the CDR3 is TGCAGCGTCCTCCGGGATCGTACTCTGGGGGCCAACGTCCTGACTTTC. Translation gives CSVLRDRTLGANVLTF.

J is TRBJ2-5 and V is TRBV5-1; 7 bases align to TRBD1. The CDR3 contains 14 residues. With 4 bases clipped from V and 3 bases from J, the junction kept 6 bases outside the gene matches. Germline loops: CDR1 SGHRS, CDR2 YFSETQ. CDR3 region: CASSLPGQKETQYF. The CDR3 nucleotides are TGCGCCAGCAGCCTACCGGGACAGAAAGAGACCCAGTACTTC.

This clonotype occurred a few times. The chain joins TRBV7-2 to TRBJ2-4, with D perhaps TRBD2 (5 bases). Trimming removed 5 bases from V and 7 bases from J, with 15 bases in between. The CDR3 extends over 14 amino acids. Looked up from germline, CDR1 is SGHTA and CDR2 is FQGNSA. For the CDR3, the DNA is TGTGCCAGCAGCCCACACGGGGTGGGGAACATTCAGTACTTC. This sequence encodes CASSPHGVGNIQYF.

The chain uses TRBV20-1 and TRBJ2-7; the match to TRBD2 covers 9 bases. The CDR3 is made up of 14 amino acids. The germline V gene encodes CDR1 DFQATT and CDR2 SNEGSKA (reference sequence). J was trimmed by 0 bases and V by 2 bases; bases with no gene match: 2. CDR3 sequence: CSARLAGLSYEQYF. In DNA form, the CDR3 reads TGCAGTGCTAGACTAGCGGGGCTCTCCTACGAGCAGTACTTC.

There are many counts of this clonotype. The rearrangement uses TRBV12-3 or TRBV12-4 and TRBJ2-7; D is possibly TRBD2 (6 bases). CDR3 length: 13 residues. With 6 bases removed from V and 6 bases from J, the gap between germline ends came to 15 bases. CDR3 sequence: CASSPSLASEQYF. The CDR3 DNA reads TGTGCCAGCAGCCCCTCTCTAGCGAGCGAGCAGTACTTC.

In DNA, the CDR3 is TGTGCCATCAGTGAGGGCCACACGGACTCTGGAAACACCATATATTTT. Translation: CAISEGHTDSGNTIYF. The chain combines TRBV10-3 with TRBJ1-3; D remains ambiguous. The CDR3 extends over 16 amino acids. CDR1 and CDR2 (germline): ENHRY, SYGVKD. Trimming removed 2 bases from V and 0 bases from J, with 11 bases in between.

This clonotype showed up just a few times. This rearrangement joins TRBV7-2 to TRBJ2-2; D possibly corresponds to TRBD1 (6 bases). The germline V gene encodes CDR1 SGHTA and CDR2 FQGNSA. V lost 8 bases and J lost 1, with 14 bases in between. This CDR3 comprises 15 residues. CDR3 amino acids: CASASYRVNTGELFF. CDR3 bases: TGTGCCAGCGCGAGTTACAGGGTGAACACCGGGGAGCTGTTTTTT. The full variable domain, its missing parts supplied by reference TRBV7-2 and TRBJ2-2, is GAGVSQSPSNKVTEKGKDVELRCDPISGHTALYWYRQSLGQGLEFLIYFQGNSAPDKSGLPSDRFSAERTGGSVSTLTIQRTQQEDSAVYLCASASYRVNTGELFFGEGSRLTVL.